This is a list of T cell receptor beta chains from one sample in a study of cytomegalovirus exposure and HLA in healthy donors. Assay used: immunoSEQ multiplex PCR; TCRdb lists only in-frame clones, some missing. The sample consists of 55,000 to 65,000 clones, 65% to 80% of them appearing once. The source material was PBMCs. The receptors derive from a man under 40 in good health and CMV-seropositive. CDR3s include the opening cysteine and the closing phenylalanine or tryptophan. The D gene is left open where the match is weak. Not all rows give a size; the values are once, few, many and, for expanded clones, a class.

clone size: -
V gene: TRBV13
D gene: -
J gene: TRBJ2-7
CDR3 DNA: TGTGCCAGCAGCTTTGTGGAGGGCGAGCAGTACTTC
CDR3 protein: CASSFVEGEQYF

clone size: -
V gene: TRBV6-5
D gene: -
J gene: TRBJ2-1
CDR3 DNA: TGTGCCAGCGGCTCCCGGGTGGATGAGCAGTTCTTC
CDR3 protein: CASGSRVDEQFF

clone size: -
V gene: TRBV9
D gene: -
J gene: TRBJ1-2
CDR3 DNA: TGTGCCAGCAGCACCCAGGGTGCTGGCTACACCTTC
CDR3 protein: CASSTQGAGYTF

clone size: -
V gene: TRBV2
D gene: -
J gene: TRBJ1-2
CDR3 DNA: TGTGCCAGCAGTGACAGTTTCTATGGCTACACCTTC
CDR3 protein: CASSDSFYGYTF

clone size: once
V gene: TRBV7-2
D gene: -
J gene: TRBJ1-3
CDR3 DNA: TGTGCCAGCAGCTTAGCTCCACAGGGCTCTGGAAACACCATATATTTT
CDR3 protein: CASSLAPQGSGNTIYF

clone size: -
V gene: TRBV9
D gene: TRBD2
J gene: TRBJ2-2
CDR3 DNA: TGTGCCAGCAGCGGACTAGCGGGGGGCCCGGACACCGGGGAGCTGTTTTTT
CDR3 protein: CASSGLAGGPDTGELFF

clone size: few
V gene: TRBV28
D gene: -
J gene: TRBJ1-1
CDR3 DNA: TGTGCCAGCAGCCTGACGAGGTCGGGGAACACTGAAGCTTTCTTT
CDR3 protein: CASSLTRSGNTEAFF

clone size: once
V gene: TRBV7-9
D gene: TRBD1
J gene: TRBJ1-2
CDR3 DNA: TGTGCCAGCAGCTTAGGACAGGGGGCGGGTAGCTATGGCTACACCTTC
CDR3 protein: CASSLGQGAGSYGYTF

clone size: -
V gene: TRBV30
D gene: -
J gene: TRBJ1-2
CDR3 DNA: TGTGCCTGGAGTGAGCGGGCCTCCTATGGCTACACCTTC
CDR3 protein: CAWSERASYGYTF

clone size: -
V gene: TRBV10-3
D gene: -
J gene: TRBJ1-5
CDR3 DNA: TGTGCCACTAAGAGATCAGGGGTCAATCAGCCCCAGCATTTT
CDR3 protein: CATKRSGVNQPQHF

clone size: -
V gene: TRBV28
D gene: -
J gene: TRBJ2-2
CDR3 DNA: TGTGCCAGCAGTCTACATGGAGAGGGTCGGGGTTGGCTGTTTTTT
CDR3 protein: CASSLHGEGRGWLFF

clone size: once
V gene: TRBV6-1
D gene: TRBD2
J gene: TRBJ2-7
CDR3 DNA: TGTGCCTCCCTTGGGACTAGTTCCTACGAGCAGTACTTC
CDR3 protein: CASLGTSSYEQYF

clone size: -
V gene: TRBV6-5
D gene: -
J gene: TRBJ1-5
CDR3 DNA: TGTGCCAGCAGCACGGGTGCGAAGCCCCAGCATTTT
CDR3 protein: CASSTGAKPQHF

clone size: few
V gene: TRBV6-5
D gene: -
J gene: TRBJ1-5
CDR3 DNA: TGTGCCAGCAGTTACCAGAAGGGGAATCAGCCCCAGCATTTT
CDR3 protein: CASSYQKGNQPQHF

clone size: -
V gene: TRBV7-2
D gene: -
J gene: TRBJ1-3
CDR3 DNA: TGTGCCAGCAGCCCAGGGGCTGGAAACACCATATATTTT
CDR3 protein: CASSPGAGNTIYF

clone size: -
V gene: TRBV14
D gene: -
J gene: TRBJ2-1
CDR3 DNA: TGTGCCAGCAGCCAAGTCTCCCCTTACAATGAGCAGTTCTTC
CDR3 protein: CASSQVSPYNEQFF

clone size: -
V gene: TRBV9
D gene: -
J gene: TRBJ2-1
CDR3 DNA: TGTGCCAGCAGCGTAGGGCGCAGGTACAATGAGCAGTTCTTC
CDR3 protein: CASSVGRRYNEQFF

clone size: -
V gene: TRBV6-5
D gene: -
J gene: TRBJ2-1
CDR3 DNA: TGTGCCAGCACCTCCTCTTACAATGAGCAGTTCTTC
CDR3 protein: CASTSSYNEQFF

clone size: -
V gene: TRBV28
D gene: TRBD1
J gene: TRBJ1-1
CDR3 DNA: TGTGCCAGCAGTTTTGGGACAGGGGTTACTGAAGCTTTCTTT
CDR3 protein: CASSFGTGVTEAFF

clone size: -
V gene: TRBV5-6
D gene: TRBD1
J gene: TRBJ1-4
CDR3 DNA: TGTGCCAGCAGCCAGACAGGGGTCCCGGGCGTTGGTGAAAAACTGTTTTTT
CDR3 protein: CASSQTGVPGVGEKLFF

clone size: few
V gene: TRBV7-3
D gene: -
J gene: TRBJ1-5
CDR3 DNA: TGTGCCAGCAGCCGTGAGCAGCCCCAGCATTTT
CDR3 protein: CASSREQPQHF

clone size: -
V gene: TRBV28
D gene: TRBD1
J gene: TRBJ2-3
CDR3 DNA: TGTGCCAGCAGTTTGACGACAGGGCTATTTACAGATACGCAGTATTTT
CDR3 protein: CASSLTTGLFTDTQYF

clone size: -
V gene: TRBV18
D gene: TRBD2
J gene: TRBJ2-7
CDR3 DNA: TGTGCCAGCTCACCCACGGCTAGCGGGGCGGGCTACGAGCAGTACTTC
CDR3 protein: CASSPTASGAGYEQYF

clone size: few
V gene: TRBV4-3
D gene: TRBD1
J gene: TRBJ1-2
CDR3 DNA: TGCGCCAGCAGCACCCATTCACAGGGGGCGAGAGGCTACACCTTC
CDR3 protein: CASSTHSQGARGYTF

clone size: -
V gene: TRBV7-3
D gene: -
J gene: TRBJ2-5
CDR3 DNA: TGTGCCAGCAGCTTAACTGGAGGGCAAGAGACCCAGTACTTC
CDR3 protein: CASSLTGGQETQYF

clone size: -
V gene: TRBV4-1
D gene: -
J gene: TRBJ2-7
CDR3 DNA: TGCGCCAGCAGCGGGGGGAGGCCTCTCGAGCAGTACTTC
CDR3 protein: CASSGGRPLEQYF

clone size: -
V gene: TRBV5-4
D gene: TRBD2
J gene: TRBJ2-2
CDR3 DNA: TGTGCCAGCAGCTTCGGGCTGGGGCTAGCGGGGGCCGGGGAGCTGTTTTTT
CDR3 protein: CASSFGLGLAGAGELFF

clone size: -
V gene: TRBV19
D gene: TRBD2
J gene: TRBJ2-1
CDR3 DNA: TGTGCCAGTAGTATATCTCTCACTAGCGGGGGGCCGGGGGCGTTCTTC
CDR3 protein: CASSISLTSGGPGAFF

clone size: -
V gene: TRBV7-2
D gene: -
J gene: TRBJ2-2
CDR3 DNA: TGTGCCAGCAGCTTAATACCGGACAGTCTGAACACCGGGGAGCTGTTTTTT
CDR3 protein: CASSLIPDSLNTGELFF

clone size: -
V gene: TRBV4-2
D gene: TRBD2
J gene: TRBJ2-2
CDR3 DNA: TGTGCCAGCAGACGGACTAGCGGGGGACCCTACACCGGGGAGCTGTTTTTT
CDR3 protein: CASRRTSGGPYTGELFF

clone size: -
V gene: TRBV5-1
D gene: -
J gene: TRBJ2-7
CDR3 DNA: TGCGCCAGCAGCTTGGACCCGGCCTACGAGCAGTACTTC
CDR3 protein: CASSLDPAYEQYF

clone size: -
V gene: TRBV28
D gene: TRBD1
J gene: TRBJ1-2
CDR3 DNA: TGTGCCAGCAGTTTGACAGGGGGGGACTATGGCTACACCTTC
CDR3 protein: CASSLTGGDYGYTF

clone size: -
V gene: TRBV7-6
D gene: -
J gene: TRBJ2-6
CDR3 DNA: TGTGCCAGCAGCTATGCACCGGGAGGGGCCAACGTCCTGACTTTC
CDR3 protein: CASSYAPGGANVLTF

clone size: -
V gene: TRBV30
D gene: TRBD1
J gene: TRBJ1-5
CDR3 DNA: TGTGCCTGGAGTGGAGGACAGGGCAATCAGCCCCAGCATTTT
CDR3 protein: CAWSGGQGNQPQHF

clone size: once
V gene: TRBV5-4
D gene: -
J gene: TRBJ1-2
CDR3 DNA: TGTGCCAGCAGTTCAGATACTAACTATGGCTACACCTTC
CDR3 protein: CASSSDTNYGYTF

clone size: -
V gene: TRBV5-1
D gene: TRBD1
J gene: TRBJ1-1
CDR3 DNA: TGCGCCAGCAGCTCCGGGACAGGGGGCGAGTTGACTGAAGCTTTCTTT
CDR3 protein: CASSSGTGGELTEAFF

clone size: -
V gene: TRBV25-1
D gene: TRBD1
J gene: TRBJ1-4
CDR3 DNA: TGTGCCAGCAGCGGAAGGAGGGACAGGGCAACTAATGAAAAACTGTTTTTT
CDR3 protein: CASSGRRDRATNEKLFF

clone size: -
V gene: TRBV10-3
D gene: -
J gene: TRBJ2-7
CDR3 DNA: TGTGCCATCAGTGACCTAGGGGGGACTACTACGAAGCAGTACTTC
CDR3 protein: CAISDLGGTTTKQYF

clone size: few
V gene: TRBV9
D gene: -
J gene: TRBJ1-1
CDR3 DNA: TGTGCCAGCAGCGTACGGAGTCACACTGAAGCTTTCTTT
CDR3 protein: CASSVRSHTEAFF

clone size: -
V gene: TRBV7-7
D gene: -
J gene: TRBJ2-2
CDR3 DNA: TGTGCTAGCAGCTTAGAAGCGGGTGCGAACACCGGGGAGCTGTTTTTT
CDR3 protein: CASSLEAGANTGELFF

clone size: -
V gene: TRBV4-2
D gene: TRBD1
J gene: TRBJ1-2
CDR3 DNA: TGTGCCAGCAGCCAAGATAGGGACAGGGGGCCGAGCTACACCTTC
CDR3 protein: CASSQDRDRGPSYTF

clone size: -
V gene: TRBV6-1
D gene: -
J gene: TRBJ1-2
CDR3 DNA: TGTGCCAGCAGTGTTGAAGGGGGAGGGTCACGCGGGGGCTACACCTTC
CDR3 protein: CASSVEGGGSRGGYTF

clone size: -
V gene: TRBV29-1
D gene: -
J gene: TRBJ1-1
CDR3 DNA: TGCAGCGTTGACCGCAATCAGAGGCACACTGAAGCTTTCTTT
CDR3 protein: CSVDRNQRHTEAFF

clone size: few
V gene: TRBV4-3
D gene: -
J gene: TRBJ1-6
CDR3 DNA: TGCGCCAGCAGCCAAGCGGGACATGCCAATTCACCCCTCCACTTT
CDR3 protein: CASSQAGHANSPLHF

clone size: -
V gene: TRBV7-9
D gene: -
J gene: TRBJ2-7
CDR3 DNA: TGTTCCAGCAGCCCTCAGGCCAACGAGCAGTACTTC
CDR3 protein: CSSSPQANEQYF

clone size: -
V gene: TRBV9
D gene: TRBD2
J gene: TRBJ2-3
CDR3 DNA: TGTGCCAGCAGCACACAGACTAGCGGGGCGGATACGCAGTATTTT
CDR3 protein: CASSTQTSGADTQYF

clone size: few
V gene: TRBV27
D gene: -
J gene: TRBJ2-7
CDR3 DNA: TGTGCCAGCAGTCTACAGGGAGGGTCATGGTACGAGCAGTACTTC
CDR3 protein: CASSLQGGSWYEQYF

clone size: -
V gene: TRBV7-2
D gene: TRBD1
J gene: TRBJ1-4
CDR3 DNA: TGTGCCAGTAGTAAGGGACAGGGGAGGACTAATGAAAAACTGTTTTTT
CDR3 protein: CASSKGQGRTNEKLFF

clone size: -
V gene: TRBV9
D gene: -
J gene: TRBJ1-2
CDR3 DNA: TGTGCCAGCAGCTCAGGGACTCGGGGCTACACCTTC
CDR3 protein: CASSSGTRGYTF

clone size: few
V gene: TRBV29-1
D gene: -
J gene: TRBJ2-1
CDR3 DNA: TGCAGCGCTATGCAGGGTAGTGAGCAGTTCTTC
CDR3 protein: CSAMQGSEQFF

clone size: -
V gene: TRBV28
D gene: TRBD1
J gene: TRBJ2-7
CDR3 DNA: TGTGCCAGCAGCACAAGGACACGACAGGGGTTGTACGAGCAGTACTTC
CDR3 protein: CASSTRTRQGLYEQYF

clone size: few
V gene: TRBV19
D gene: -
J gene: TRBJ1-1
CDR3 DNA: TGTGCCAGTACCGCCGATATTTGGGACAAAATCAACACTGAAGCTTTCTTT
CDR3 protein: CASTADIWDKINTEAFF

clone size: few
V gene: TRBV7-2
D gene: TRBD2
J gene: TRBJ2-3
CDR3 DNA: TGTGCCAGCAGCTGGGTGGGGACTAGCGGGAGAGATACGCAGTATTTT
CDR3 protein: CASSWVGTSGRDTQYF

clone size: -
V gene: TRBV9
D gene: -
J gene: TRBJ2-7
CDR3 DNA: TGTGCCAGCAGCGCAAAATCCTTAAACCAGGGGTCCAGCTCCTACGAGCAGTACTTC
CDR3 protein: CASSAKSLNQGSSSYEQYF